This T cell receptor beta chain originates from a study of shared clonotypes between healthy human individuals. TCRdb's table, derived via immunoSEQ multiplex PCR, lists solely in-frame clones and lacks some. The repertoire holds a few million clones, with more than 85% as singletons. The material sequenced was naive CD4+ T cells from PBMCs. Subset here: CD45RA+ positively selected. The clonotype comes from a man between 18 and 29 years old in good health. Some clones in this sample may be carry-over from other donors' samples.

The CDR3 is CASSLHPRQSTGELFF. CDR3 sequence (DNA): TGTGCCAGCAGCCTGCACCCCCGACAGAGCACCGGGGAGCTGTTTTTT. The chain employs TRBV7-3 and TRBJ2-2; D possibly corresponds to TRBD1 (5 bases). The ends were cut back, 5 bases at V and 4 bases at J, with 17 bases in the middle. This CDR3 spans 16 amino acids. The V gene's germline CDR1 is SGHTA and CDR2 FQGTGA. The entire variable domain, with the rest obtained from reference TRBV7-3 and TRBJ2-2, is as follows: GAGVSQTPSNKVTEKGKYVELRCDPISGHTALYWYRQSLGQGPEFLIYFQGTGAADDSGLPNDRFFAVRPEGSVSTLKIQRTERGDSAVYLCASSLHPRQSTGELFFGEGSRLTVL.